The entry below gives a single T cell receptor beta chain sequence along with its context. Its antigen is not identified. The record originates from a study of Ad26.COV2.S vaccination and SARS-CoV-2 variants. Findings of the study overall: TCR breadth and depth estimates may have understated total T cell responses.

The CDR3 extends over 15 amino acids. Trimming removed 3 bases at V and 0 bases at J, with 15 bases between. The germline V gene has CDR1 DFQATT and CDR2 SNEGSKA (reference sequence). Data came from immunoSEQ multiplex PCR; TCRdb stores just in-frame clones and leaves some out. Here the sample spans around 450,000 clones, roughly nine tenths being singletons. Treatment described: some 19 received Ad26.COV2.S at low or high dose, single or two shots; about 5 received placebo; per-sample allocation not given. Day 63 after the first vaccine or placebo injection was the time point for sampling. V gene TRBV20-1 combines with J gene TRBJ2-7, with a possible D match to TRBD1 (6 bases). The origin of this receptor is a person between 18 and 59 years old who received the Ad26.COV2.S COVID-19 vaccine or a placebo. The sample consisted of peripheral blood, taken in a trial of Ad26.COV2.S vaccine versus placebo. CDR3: CSASEPRGLSYEQYF. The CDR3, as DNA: TGCAGTGCTAGTGAGCCCAGGGGCCTCTCCTACGAGCAGTACTTC.